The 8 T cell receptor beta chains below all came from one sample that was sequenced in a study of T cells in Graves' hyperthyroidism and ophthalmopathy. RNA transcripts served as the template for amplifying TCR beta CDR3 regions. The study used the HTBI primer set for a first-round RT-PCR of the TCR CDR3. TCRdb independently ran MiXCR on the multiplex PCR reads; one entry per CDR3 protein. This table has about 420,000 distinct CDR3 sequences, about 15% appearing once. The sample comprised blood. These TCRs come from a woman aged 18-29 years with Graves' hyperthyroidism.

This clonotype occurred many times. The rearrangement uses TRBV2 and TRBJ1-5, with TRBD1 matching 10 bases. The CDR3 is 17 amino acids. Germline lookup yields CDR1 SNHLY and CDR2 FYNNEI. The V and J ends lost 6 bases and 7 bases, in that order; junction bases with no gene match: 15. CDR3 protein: CASSSGTGVSKGQPQHF. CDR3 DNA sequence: TGTGCCAGCAGCTCCGGGACAGGGGTTTCGAAAGGGCAGCCCCAGCATTTT.

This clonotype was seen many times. The CDR3 bases are TGTGCCAGCAGTCCAGTCTCCTACAATGAGCAGTTCTTC. Its protein product is CASSPVSYNEQFF. The rearrangement joins TRBV12-3 or TRBV12-4 to TRBJ2-1; no firm D call. Trimming took 5 bases from V and 0 from J, leaving 5 bases between them. The CDR3 loop spans 13 amino acids.

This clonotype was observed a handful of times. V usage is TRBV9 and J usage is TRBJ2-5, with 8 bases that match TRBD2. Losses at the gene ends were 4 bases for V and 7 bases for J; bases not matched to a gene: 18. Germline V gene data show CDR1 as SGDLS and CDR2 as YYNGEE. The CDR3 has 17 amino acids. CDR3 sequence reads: CASSPGPTSEALATQYF. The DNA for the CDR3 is TGTGCCAGCAGCCCCGGGCCGACTAGCGAGGCCCTTGCGACCCAGTACTTC.

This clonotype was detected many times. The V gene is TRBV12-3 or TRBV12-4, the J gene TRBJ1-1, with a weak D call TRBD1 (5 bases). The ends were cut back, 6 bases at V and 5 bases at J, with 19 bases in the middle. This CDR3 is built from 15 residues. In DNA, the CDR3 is TGTGCCAGCAGCCCCGGTAACGGGGCGATAACTGAAGCTTTCTTT. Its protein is CASSPGNGAITEAFF.

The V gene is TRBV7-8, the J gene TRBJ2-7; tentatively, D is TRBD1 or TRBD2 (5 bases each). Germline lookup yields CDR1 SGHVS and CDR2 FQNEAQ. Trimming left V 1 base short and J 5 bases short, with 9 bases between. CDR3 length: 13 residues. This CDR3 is CASSLVRGHEQYF. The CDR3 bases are TGTGCCAGCAGCTTAGTCCGGGGCCACGAGCAGTACTTC.

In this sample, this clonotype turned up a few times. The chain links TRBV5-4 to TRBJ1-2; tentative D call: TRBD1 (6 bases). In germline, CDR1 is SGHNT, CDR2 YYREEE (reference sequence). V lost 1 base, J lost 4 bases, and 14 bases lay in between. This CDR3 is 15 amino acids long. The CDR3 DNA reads TGTGCCAGCAGCTTGTTGGGGGCGCAAGCCTATGGCTACACCTTC. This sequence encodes CASSLLGAQAYGYTF.

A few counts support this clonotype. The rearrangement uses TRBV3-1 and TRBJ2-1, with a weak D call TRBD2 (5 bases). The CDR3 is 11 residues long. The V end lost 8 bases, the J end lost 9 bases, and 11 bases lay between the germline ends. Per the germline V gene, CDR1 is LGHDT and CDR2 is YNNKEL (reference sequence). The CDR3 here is CASGGRGEQFF. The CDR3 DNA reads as TGTGCCAGCGGTGGGAGAGGTGAGCAGTTCTTC.

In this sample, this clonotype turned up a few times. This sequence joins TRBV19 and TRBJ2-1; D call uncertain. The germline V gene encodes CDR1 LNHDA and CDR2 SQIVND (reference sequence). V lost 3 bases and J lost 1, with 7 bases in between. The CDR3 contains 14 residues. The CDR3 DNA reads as TGTGCCAGTAGTATCCTAACGTCCTACAATGAGCAGTTCTTC. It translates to CASSILTSYNEQFF.